This T cell receptor (beta chain) was sequenced for a study of cytomegalovirus exposure and HLA in healthy donors (dated by TCRdb to about 2017). Study-wide context: An earlier analysis of roughly 630 of the donors reported 250 to 350 Gb of sequence data and roughly 100 million unique TCR beta sequences from 150 million to 200 million T cells. A later analysis re-examined previously published TCR beta repertoires from 500 to 700 donors and added high-resolution HLA genotyping to investigate patterns of TCR occurrence. Across some 400 genotyped donors of the cohort, an average of 235,054 unique TCR beta nucleotide sequences per donor were sequenced, and roughly a sixth of those sequences were non-productive. In an earlier analysis of around 540 of the donors, high-throughput TCR beta sequencing was used to judge whether each TCR beta V gene segment behaved as functional or pseudogenic. The number of donors typed differed by locus, with 629-630 for A, B, C, DRB1 and DQB1, more than 500 for DQA1, 600 to 610 for DPA1, and some 440 for DPB1. The genetic ancestry cluster associated with self-reported Caucasian donors included 70% to 85% of the 300 to 400 genotyped donors. Every discovery cohort repertoire had been produced on one sequencing platform. The later analysis used no new phenotypic data to find candidate immune exposures, relying instead on TCR beta sequences and their occurrence across donors. In a later genetic analysis, genome-wide SNP genotypes for about 55% of the roughly 700 donors were used, and that subset was treated as a discovery cohort. A separate validation cohort of more than 100 different subjects was used in addition to the 666-subject first cohort. The study was designed to test whether signatures of past pathogen exposure could be identified by cataloging public T cell receptors. Roughly 5 DR-DQ haplotypes were handled as single units for association and clustering because linkage in the cohort was strong. Alongside the repertoire data, information on donor age, sex, ethnicity and CMV serostatus was compiled. The T cell repertoires of 700 or so subjects were profiled by immunosequencing and related to cytomegalovirus serostatus. HLA typing included class I and class II loci at four-digit resolution. An early release that covered roughly 600 HLA-typed donors contained 300 to 350 gigabases of sequencing data and 80 million or so unique TCR sequences. The study combined high-throughput TCR immunosequencing, statistical association of individual TCRs with disease status, and machine learning to predict cytomegalovirus infection status.

Comment on this clone: Its antigen remains unidentified. No base-level quality is on record; no much larger clone is a single base apart.

The method was the immunoSEQ multiplex PCR assay. A mixture of 60 forward primers for TCR Vbeta segments and 13 reverse primers for TCR Jbeta segments was used in the multiplex PCR. A multiplex PCR assay on genomic DNA amplified the CDR3 region of rearranged TCR beta genes. The amplified TCR beta libraries were sequenced on the Illumina HiSeq System as 87-base-pair reads. As for the original processing: In a later analysis, around 80 million unique TCR beta chains were counted across the 500 to 850 repertoires, and approximately 11 million of these chains were shared by at least two donors. Raw reads were error-corrected and collapsed into unique sequences by a nearest-neighbor algorithm in which closely related sequences were merged to remove PCR and sequencing errors. V, D and J gene segments were assigned by aligning CDR3 sequences to IMGT reference sequences. For a sequence to be retained, a match of at least six nucleotides to both a V gene segment and a J gene segment was required. Rearrangements were called productive when the CDR3 lacked stop codons and stayed in frame with V and J; all others were non-productive. Following IMGT convention, CDR3 was defined as the stretch from the second conserved V-encoded cysteine to the conserved J-encoded phenylalanine. The earlier analysis of fewer than 750 of the donors excluded sequences that lacked an unambiguous match to a single V gene segment. An earlier analysis of roughly 590 of the donors called V segments functional above 56.7% productive rearrangements and segregating when the between-donor standard deviation exceeded 5%. A statistical classification framework was developed to diagnose cytomegalovirus status using the catalog of TCR beta chain sequences. In a later analysis, TCR nucleotide sequences were compared against IMGT/GENE-DB human TR gene sequences so that V and J genes could be assigned. The TCRdist pipeline was used in a later analysis to assign CDR3 sequences and most-parsimonious VDJ recombination scenarios. In a later analysis, each TCR beta chain was defined by its CDR3 amino acid sequence together with its V-gene family, and reads without a unique V-gene family were excluded. A later analysis removed roughly 590 highly shared, low-generation-probability nucleotide sequences to deal with suspected cross-contamination and a sequencing artifact. In a later analysis, a clonal expansion index was calculated for each public chain from normalized within-repertoire ranks of inferred template counts. In a later analysis, generation probabilities were computed using a VDJ recombination model fitted to out-of-frame rearrangements, and the results were checked against IGoR. In a later analysis, hypergeometric tests were used to score TCR-TCR, TCR-HLA and TCR-CMV co-occurrence, with a repertoire-size bias correction applied to TCR pairs. In a later analysis, false discovery rates were estimated by permuting HLA or CMV assignments 20 times. A later analysis grouped co-occurring TCRs with DBSCAN, adding TCRdist sequence similarity when clustering within HLA-allele-positive subsets. Repertoires with fewer than 30,000 or more than 120,000 public chains, plus five repertoires with anomalous nucleotide sharing, were excluded from co-occurrence clustering. In TCRdb, the immuneACCESS table is reduced to in-frame sequences with V and J assigned. These tables do not hold every clone; where another copy was compared, an unresolved V gene accounts for under half, and the others remain unexplained. Clone size and V and J calls were adopted from that table, with D and trimming inferred from the DNA. The sample table records over 100,000 clones; 55% to 70% of these occur just once. In total, the top ten clones hold about 2% of the sample.

In total, approximately 610 healthy bone marrow donors made up the cohort. At the time of sampling, all cohort members were nominally healthy, though unrecorded immune exposures were likely present. The donor was CMV seronegative and belonged to the group of around 350 seronegative cohort members. A peripheral blood sample was provided by each donor, and peripheral blood mononuclear cells were used for TCR beta sequencing. Genomic DNA extraction from the blood cell samples was performed with the Qiagen DNeasy Blood Extraction Kit. Overall results and qualifications from the work: A later analysis found that most CMV-associated TCR beta chains appeared HLA-restricted, with HLA associations seemingly driven largely by CMV exposure. A later genetic analysis reported fewer N-insertions in productive TCRs among donors in an Asian-associated ancestry cluster than the roughly 700-donor mean. Linkage disequilibrium might explain the correlated functional status among segregating V segments, but an unknown experimental factor could not be ruled out. When HLA alleles, especially DR and DQ, strongly co-occurred, TCR associations were difficult to assign to individual alleles. A later genetic analysis associated a missense DCLRE1C variant with V-gene and J-gene trimming of TCR beta chains, and an independent cohort replicated the association. The authors suggested that the approach could potentially be generalized to other disease states and immunological phenotypes. In a later analysis, the rate of TCR association differed among HLA loci, with DRB1 alleles having the most associated TCRs and HLA-C alleles having the fewest. Immune exposure information for the cohort was limited to CMV serostatus. Most TCR sequences were seen in very few donors, while some public TCRs were found in many individuals. Cytomegalovirus status was reported to be diagnosed by the classifier with high specificity and sensitivity in both the original and validation cohorts. A later analysis reported that several top co-occurrence clusters appeared linked to parvovirus B19, influenza, CMV and Epstein-Barr virus. In an earlier analysis of roughly 500 of the donors, most TCR beta V segments appeared in productive rearrangements about 90% or about 30% of the time, broadly matching IMGT annotations. The cohort was sequenced for TCR beta chains only, and without alpha or paired-chain data the features that could be detected were limited. In the study, 164 TCR beta chains were listed as associated with cytomegalovirus. The sequencing pipeline was judged likely to have produced a cluster of highly shared sequence variants as a technical artifact. A further reported finding was that TCR beta sequences accurately predicted the HLA-A and HLA-B alleles for most subjects in the first cohort. The presence/absence analyses assumed that sequencing depth was roughly uniform across donors, and that assumption may not be true. A later analysis associated approximately 17,000 TCR beta sequences with specific HLA alleles at a false discovery rate of 0.05. Because counts were too low, 15 or so rarely observed V segments, including chromosome 9 orphons, were excluded from the earlier analysis of fewer than 650 of the donors. Because HLA typing was unavailable for some donors at each locus, only the typed subset was used in association tests. A later analysis found that HLA-associated TCR beta chains were more clonally expanded and had lower generation probabilities than equally common non-associated chains. In vitro tests confirmed that a few of the cytomegalovirus-associated TCR beta chains recognize cytomegalovirus antigens.

Sample: PBMCs. This TCR derives from a woman in her twenties or thirties in good health and CMV-seronegative.

The CDR3 here reads CASSPLFGGEQYF. The nucleotide sequence reads as follows: TGTGCCAGCTCACCCTTATTCGGGGGTGAGCAGTACTTC. The rearrangement joined TRBV18 to TRBJ2-7, with TRBD2 tentatively as D gene (6 bases match). The germline ends are 13 bases apart after V is trimmed by 3 bases and J by 7 bases. The CDR3 contains 13 residues, cysteine and phenylalanine counted. Only the CDR3 region is kept as DNA, spanning 39 bases read in frame from base 1. The germline V gene supplies CDR1 KGHSH and CDR2 LQKENI.